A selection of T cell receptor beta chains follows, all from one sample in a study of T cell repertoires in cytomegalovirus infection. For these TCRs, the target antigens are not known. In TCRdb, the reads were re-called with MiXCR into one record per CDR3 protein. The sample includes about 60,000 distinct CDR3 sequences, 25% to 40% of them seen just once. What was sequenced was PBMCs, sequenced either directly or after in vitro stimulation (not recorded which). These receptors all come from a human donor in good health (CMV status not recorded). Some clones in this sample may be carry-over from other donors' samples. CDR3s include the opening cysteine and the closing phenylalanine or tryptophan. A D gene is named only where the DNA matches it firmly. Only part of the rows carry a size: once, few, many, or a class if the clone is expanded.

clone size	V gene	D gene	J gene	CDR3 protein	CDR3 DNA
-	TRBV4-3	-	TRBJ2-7	CASSQDRGTSYEQYF	TGCGCCAGCAGCCAAGACCGAGGAACCTCCTACGAGCAGTACTTC
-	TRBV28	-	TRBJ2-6	CASSLRTAGANVLTF	TGTGCCAGCAGTTTAAGAACCGCTGGGGCCAACGTCCTGACTTTC
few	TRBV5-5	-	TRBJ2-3	CASSFRDAIIDTQYF	TGTGCCAGCAGCTTCCGGGACGCAATCATAGATACGCAGTATTTT
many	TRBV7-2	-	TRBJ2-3	CASSLDVRNTQYF	TGTGCCAGCAGCTTAGATGTTAGGAATACGCAGTATTTT
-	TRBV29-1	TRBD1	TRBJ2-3	CSVTPPGTGRTDTQYF	TGCAGCGTTACCCCCCCGGGGACAGGGCGCACAGATACGCAGTATTTT
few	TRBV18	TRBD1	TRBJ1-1	CASSARQGRTEAFF	TGTGCCAGCTCAGCCAGACAGGGGCGGACTGAAGCTTTCTTT
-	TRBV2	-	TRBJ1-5	CASSEEPNQPQHF	TGTGCCAGCAGTGAAGAACCTAATCAGCCCCAGCATTTT
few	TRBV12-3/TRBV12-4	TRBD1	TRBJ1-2	CASSTGQFYGYTF	TGTGCCAGCAGTACGGGACAGTTTTATGGCTACACCTTC
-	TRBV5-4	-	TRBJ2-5	CASSLAVSIQETQYF	TGTGCCAGCAGCTTGGCGGTCAGCATACAAGAGACCCAGTACTTC
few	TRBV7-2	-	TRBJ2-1	CASSLEGGSYNEQFF	TGTGCCAGCAGCTTAGAGGGTGGCTCCTACAATGAGCAGTTCTTC
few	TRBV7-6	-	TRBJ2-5	CASSTRALRWETQYF	TGTGCCAGCAGCACCCGGGCCCTCCGGTGGGAGACCCAGTACTTC
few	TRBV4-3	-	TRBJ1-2	CASSQDLSVGFGGNYGYTF	TGCGCCAGCAGCCAAGATCTATCGGTAGGGTTTGGAGGAAACTATGGCTACACCTTC
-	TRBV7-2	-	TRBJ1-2	CASSERSSGYTF	TGTGCCAGCAGCGAAAGGTCTTCGGGCTACACCTTC
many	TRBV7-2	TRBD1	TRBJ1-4	CASSLNGQGAREKLFF	TGTGCCAGCAGCTTAAACGGACAGGGGGCCCGGGAAAAACTGTTTTTT
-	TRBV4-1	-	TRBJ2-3	CASSRPGTSTDTQYF	TGCGCCAGCAGCCGACCGGGGACTAGCACAGATACGCAGTATTTT
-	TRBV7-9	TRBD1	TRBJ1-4	CASSLRTGDNEKLFF	TGTGCCAGCAGCTTACGGACAGGAGATAATGAAAAACTGTTTTTT
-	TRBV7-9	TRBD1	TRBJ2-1	CASTRDRGPYNEQFF	TGTGCCAGCACCCGGGACAGGGGGCCCTACAATGAGCAGTTCTTC
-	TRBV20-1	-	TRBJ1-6	CSARAFNSPLHF	TGCAGTGCGAGGGCCTTTAATTCACCCCTCCACTTT
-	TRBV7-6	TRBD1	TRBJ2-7	CASSLGTGSSYEQYF	TGTGCCAGCAGCTTAGGGACAGGGAGTTCCTACGAGCAGTACTTC
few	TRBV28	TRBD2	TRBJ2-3	CASSLVAGGLDTQYF	TGTGCCAGCAGTTTAGTAGCGGGGGGGCTAGATACGCAGTATTTT
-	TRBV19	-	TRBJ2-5	CASSILRGPQETQYF	TGTGCCAGTAGTATTCTGCGGGGGCCCCAAGAGACCCAGTACTTC
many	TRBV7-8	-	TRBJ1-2	CASSLGASYGYTF	TGTGCCAGCAGCTTAGGGGCCTCCTATGGCTACACCTTC
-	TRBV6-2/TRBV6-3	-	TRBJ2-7	CASRPPLAKYYEQYF	TGTGCCAGCAGACCCCCTCTAGCGAAGTACTACGAGCAGTACTTC
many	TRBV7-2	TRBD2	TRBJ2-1	CASSLGGRVGEQFF	TGTGCCAGCAGCTTAGGGGGGAGGGTTGGTGAGCAGTTCTTC
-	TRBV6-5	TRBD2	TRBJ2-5	CATRPEAGYHATQYF	TGTGCCACGCGGCCAGAAGCGGGATATCATGCGACCCAGTACTTC
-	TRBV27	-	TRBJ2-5	CASSDRSEETQYF	TGTGCCAGCAGTGACAGGAGTGAGGAGACCCAGTACTTC
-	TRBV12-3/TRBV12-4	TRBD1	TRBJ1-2	CASSLTGQGGYGYTF	TGTGCCAGCAGTCTTACGGGACAGGGCGGCTATGGCTACACCTTC
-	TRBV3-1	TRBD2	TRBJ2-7	CASSHAMTSGTDEQYF	TGTGCCAGCAGCCACGCTATGACTAGCGGGACTGACGAGCAGTACTTC
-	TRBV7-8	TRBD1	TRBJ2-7	CASSLGGTEYF	TGTGCCAGCAGCTTAGGAGGGACAGAGTACTTC
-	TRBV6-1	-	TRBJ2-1	CASSPGHLSYNEQFF	TGTGCCAGCAGTCCGGGGCATCTCTCCTACAATGAGCAGTTCTTC
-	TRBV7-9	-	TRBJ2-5	CASSRDSLGETQYF	TGTGCCAGCAGCAGGGACTCTCTGGGGGAGACCCAGTACTTC